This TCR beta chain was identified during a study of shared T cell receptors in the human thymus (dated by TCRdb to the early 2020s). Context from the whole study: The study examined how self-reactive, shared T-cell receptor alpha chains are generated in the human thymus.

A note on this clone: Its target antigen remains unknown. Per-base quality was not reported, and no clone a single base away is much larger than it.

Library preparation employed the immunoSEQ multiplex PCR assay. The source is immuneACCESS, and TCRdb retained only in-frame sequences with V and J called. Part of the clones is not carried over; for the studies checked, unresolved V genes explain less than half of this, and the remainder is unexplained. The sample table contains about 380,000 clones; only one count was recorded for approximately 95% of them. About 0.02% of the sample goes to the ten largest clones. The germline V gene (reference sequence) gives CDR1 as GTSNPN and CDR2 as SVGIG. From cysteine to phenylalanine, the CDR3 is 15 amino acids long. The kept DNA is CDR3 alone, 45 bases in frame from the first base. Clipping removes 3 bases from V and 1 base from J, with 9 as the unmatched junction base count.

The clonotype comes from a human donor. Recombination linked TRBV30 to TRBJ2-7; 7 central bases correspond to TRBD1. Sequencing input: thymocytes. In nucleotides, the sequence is TGTGCCTGGAGGCAAGACAGGGATTCTTCCTACGAGCAGTACTTC. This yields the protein CAWRQDRDSSYEQYF.